A selection of T cell receptor beta chains follows, all from one sample in a study of T cell changes during pregnancy in multiple sclerosis. Only in-frame clones appear in the TCRdb table, and some are missing; sequencing was by immunoSEQ multiplex PCR. The sample lists around 68,000 clones; 91% were seen once. This specimen was peripheral blood, taken in the third trimester of pregnancy. The receptors derive from a female donor in good health, enrolled as a control in a pregnancy study. Each CDR3 is given with its conserved first and last residue. Fields, in order: J gene, V gene, clone size, D gene, CDR3 DNA, CDR3 protein. The D gene is left open where the match is weak. For some rows the clone size is stated as once, few or many, or as a class when expanded; others skip it.

TRBJ2-7	TRBV2	NA	NA	TGTGCCAGCAGTGTTAGAGGGGGGGGGTCCTACGAGCAGTACTTC	CASSVRGGGSYEQYF
TRBJ2-2	TRBV19	NA	NA	TGTGCCAGTAGTTTCACTAGATCGGGCGGGGAGCTGTTTTTT	CASSFTRSGGELFF
TRBJ2-7	TRBV30	NA	NA	TGTGCCTGGAGTTATCGTTTAGTAGCCTACGAGCAGTACTTC	CAWSYRLVAYEQYF
TRBJ1-4	TRBV11-2	NA	TRBD1	TGTGCCAGCAGCTTAGATCTAGTAGGGGACAGTTACGGTGAAAAACTGTTTTTT	CASSLDLVGDSYGEKLFF
TRBJ2-4	TRBV7-2	NA	NA	TGTGCCAGCAGCCAGCTTGCAGGGTCAAACATTCAGTACTTC	CASSQLAGSNIQYF
TRBJ1-1	TRBV6-6	NA	NA	TGTGCCAGCACCGAGACGCGATCGGGCACTGAAGCTTTCTTT	CASTETRSGTEAFF
TRBJ1-5	TRBV27	once	NA	TGTGCCAGCAGTTCGTGGCCCTCAAACAATCAGCCCCAGCATTTT	CASSSWPSNNQPQHF
TRBJ2-7	TRBV4-1	NA	TRBD2	TGCGCCAGCAGCCAAGTGGGGGGGTCCTACGAGCAGTACTTC	CASSQVGGSYEQYF
TRBJ2-7	TRBV13	NA	NA	TGTGCCAGCAGCTGGACGACAGCCAATACCTACGAGCAGTACTTC	CASSWTTANTYEQYF
TRBJ1-2	TRBV2	NA	NA	TGTGCCAGCAGTGGGGAGGGGCACGGCTACACCTTC	CASSGEGHGYTF
TRBJ2-5	TRBV7-6	NA	NA	TGTGCCAGCAGTCAACGGCCGGGGAGGGAGACCCAGTACTTC	CASSQRPGRETQYF
TRBJ1-1	TRBV19	NA	TRBD1	TGTGCCAGTACTCCTTTTCCCGGGACAGGGATGAACACTGAAGCTTTCTTT	CASTPFPGTGMNTEAFF
TRBJ1-3	TRBV6-5	NA	TRBD1	TGTGCCAGCAGTTACGATGGCAGGGGGCAGGGAAACACCATATATTTT	CASSYDGRGQGNTIYF
TRBJ1-1	TRBV7-9	NA	TRBD1	TGTGCCAGCAGCCTTTTACAGGGGCTCGAGGCTTTCTTT	CASSLLQGLEAFF
TRBJ2-7	TRBV19	NA	NA	TGTGCCAGTAGTATAGTCGGCGGAACCTACGAGCAGTACTTC	CASSIVGGTYEQYF
TRBJ2-1	TRBV19	NA	TRBD1	TGTGCCAGTAGTTCGACAACAGGGGAAGCGTCCTACAATGAGCAGTTCTTC	CASSSTTGEASYNEQFF
TRBJ1-2	TRBV5-1	NA	TRBD1	TGCGCCAGTAAGACAGGGGGTAACTATGGCTACACCTTC	CASKTGGNYGYTF
TRBJ2-1	TRBV2	NA	NA	TGTGCCAGCAGTAACGGGGGATGGAATGAGCAGTTCTTC	CASSNGGWNEQFF
TRBJ2-7	TRBV5-1	NA	TRBD1	TGCGCCAGCAGCTACCCGACAGGGCTCTCCTACGAGCAGTACTTC	CASSYPTGLSYEQYF
TRBJ1-2	TRBV5-1	once	NA	TGCGCCAGCAGCTGGGGGGTTACAGTTGGCTACACCTTC	CASSWGVTVGYTF
TRBJ2-7	TRBV30	NA	TRBD1	TGTGCCTGGACAGGGGGCGTGGGCGAGCAGTACTTC	CAWTGGVGEQYF
TRBJ1-2	TRBV2	NA	NA	TGTGCCAGCAATCGGGAGATTCCAAAGTATGGCTACACCTTC	CASNREIPKYGYTF
TRBJ2-7	TRBV7-2	NA	TRBD1	TGTGCCAGCAGCTCAATCCGGGACAGACACTACGAGCAGTACTTC	CASSSIRDRHYEQYF
TRBJ2-7	TRBV13	NA	NA	TGTGCCAGCAGCATCCGGGACTCGGCCTACGAGCAGTACTTC	CASSIRDSAYEQYF
TRBJ1-1	TRBV6-6	NA	NA	TGTGCCAGCAGTTTCGACAGAAATGAAGCTTTCTTT	CASSFDRNEAFF
TRBJ2-1	TRBV19	NA	NA	TGTGCCAGTAGTATTCACTACAATGAGCAGTTCTTC	CASSIHYNEQFF
TRBJ2-1	TRBV4-1	NA	TRBD2	TGCGCCAGCAGCCAAGAACTAGCGGGGAGCAATGAGCAGTTCTTC	CASSQELAGSNEQFF
TRBJ2-3	TRBV7-9	NA	NA	TGTGCCAGCAGCTTTCTCAGGGAAACAGATACGCAGTATTTT	CASSFLRETDTQYF
TRBJ2-7	TRBV11-2	NA	NA	TGTGCCAGCAGCTTCACCGGGGGAGCCAACTACGAGCAGTACTTC	CASSFTGGANYEQYF
TRBJ2-3	TRBV6-1	NA	TRBD2	TGTGCCAGCAGTGGGGGGTTACTAGCGGGGACCACAGATACGCAGTATTTT	CASSGGLLAGTTDTQYF
TRBJ1-4	TRBV28	NA	TRBD1	TGTGCCAGCAGTACCACCGGGACAGGGTACGAAAAACTGTTTTTT	CASSTTGTGYEKLFF
TRBJ1-4	TRBV4-1	NA	TRBD1	TGCGCCAGCAGCCAAGCCCTGGGACAGGCGAGGGAAAAACTGTTTTTT	CASSQALGQAREKLFF
TRBJ2-1	TRBV18	NA	NA	TGTGCCAGCTCACCCGACAGGACATACAATGAGCAGTTCTTC	CASSPDRTYNEQFF
TRBJ1-4	TRBV25-1	NA	TRBD1	TGTGCCAGCAGGGGGACAGGGGTTTGGGGTGAAAAACTGTTTTTT	CASRGTGVWGEKLFF
TRBJ1-1	TRBV28	NA	NA	TGTGCCAGCATCGGGGTGAATGAAGGTGAAGCTTTCTTT	CASIGVNEGEAFF
TRBJ1-3	TRBV7-6	NA	NA	TGTGCCAGCAGCCCCCTCCACAGGGCTAGCGGCACCATATATTTT	CASSPLHRASGTIYF
TRBJ2-7	TRBV11-2	NA	TRBD2	TGTGCCAGCAGCGCGGGACTAGCGGTCTACGAGCAGTACTTC	CASSAGLAVYEQYF
TRBJ1-5	TRBV15	once	NA	TGTGCCACCAGCAGGGGAGGGACGGAGCCCCAGCATTTT	CATSRGGTEPQHF
TRBJ2-2	TRBV7-9	once	NA	TGTGCCAGCAGCTCGGTCGGGGGGAACACCGGGGAGCTGTTTTTT	CASSSVGGNTGELFF
TRBJ2-2	TRBV27	NA	NA	TGTGCCAGCAGTCTTAGATTTGCCGGGGAGCTGTTTTTT	CASSLRFAGELFF
TRBJ2-1	TRBV10-3	NA	NA	TGTGCCATCCGGGAGCCCCGAGGTTACAATGAGCAGTTCTTC	CAIREPRGYNEQFF
TRBJ2-7	TRBV6-1	NA	TRBD1	TGTGCCAGCTCCCCTTGGGGACAGAACTACGAGCAGTACTTC	CASSPWGQNYEQYF
TRBJ1-2	TRBV30	NA	NA	TGTGCCTGGAATAGGACTCCCGGGACACTCAGGGATGGCTACACCTTC	CAWNRTPGTLRDGYTF
TRBJ2-1	TRBV2	NA	NA	TGTGCCAGCAGTGAACGGGAAGCCTCCTACAATGAGCAGTTCTTC	CASSEREASYNEQFF
TRBJ1-1	TRBV5-1	NA	TRBD1	TGCGCCAGCACCCGGACAGGTATGAACACTGAAGCTTTCTTT	CASTRTGMNTEAFF
TRBJ2-1	TRBV19	NA	NA	TGTGCCAGTAGTATACTAAGCTCCAATGAGCAGTTCTTC	CASSILSSNEQFF
TRBJ2-2	TRBV7-9	NA	NA	TGTGCCAAAAACGTTCAGGGGCCGAACACCGGGGAGCTGTTTTTT	CAKNVQGPNTGELFF
TRBJ2-1	TRBV4-2	NA	TRBD1	TGTGCCAGCAGCCATGTTCGTGGGACAGGGGGGTACAATGAGCAGTTCTTC	CASSHVRGTGGYNEQFF
TRBJ2-7	TRBV10-3	NA	TRBD2	TGTGCCATCAGATCCGGGACTAGCGGGAGCGGGTGGTCCTACGAGCAGTACTTC	CAIRSGTSGSGWSYEQYF